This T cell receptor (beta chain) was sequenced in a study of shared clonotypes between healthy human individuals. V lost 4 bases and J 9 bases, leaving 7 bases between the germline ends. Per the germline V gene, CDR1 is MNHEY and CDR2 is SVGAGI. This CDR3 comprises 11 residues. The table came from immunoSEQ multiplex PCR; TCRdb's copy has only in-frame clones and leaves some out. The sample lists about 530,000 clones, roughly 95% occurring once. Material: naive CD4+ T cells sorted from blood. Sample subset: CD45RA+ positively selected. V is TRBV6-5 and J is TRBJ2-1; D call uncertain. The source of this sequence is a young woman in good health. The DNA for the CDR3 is TGTGCCAGCAGTTCCGACGGTGAGCAGTTCTTC. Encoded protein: CASSSDGEQFF.